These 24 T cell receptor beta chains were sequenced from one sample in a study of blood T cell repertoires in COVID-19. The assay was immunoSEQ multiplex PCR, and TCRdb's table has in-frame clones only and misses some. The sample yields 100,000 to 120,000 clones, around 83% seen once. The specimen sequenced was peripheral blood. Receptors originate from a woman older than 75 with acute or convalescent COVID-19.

The CDR3 region is CSARSGANVLTF. For the CDR3, the DNA is TGCAGCGCCAGAAGTGGGGCCAACGTCCTGACTTTC. J is TRBJ2-6 and V is TRBV29-1; D not certain. The CDR3 extends over 12 amino acids. From germline, CDR1 is SQVTM and CDR2 ANQGSEA. Trimming left V 7 bases short and J 3 bases short, with 7 bases between.

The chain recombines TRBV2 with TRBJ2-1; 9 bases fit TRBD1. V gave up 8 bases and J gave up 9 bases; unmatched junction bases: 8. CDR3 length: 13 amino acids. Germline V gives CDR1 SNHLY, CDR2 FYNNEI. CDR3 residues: CASLTTGGVEQFF. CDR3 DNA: TGTGCCAGCCTGACTACAGGGGGCGTTGAGCAGTTCTTC. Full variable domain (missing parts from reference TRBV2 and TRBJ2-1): EPEVTQTPSHQVTQMGQEVILRCVPISNHLYFYWYRQILGQKVEFLVSFYNNEISEKSEIFDDQFSVERPDGSNFTLKIRSTKLEDSAMYFCASLTTGGVEQFFGPGTRLTVL.

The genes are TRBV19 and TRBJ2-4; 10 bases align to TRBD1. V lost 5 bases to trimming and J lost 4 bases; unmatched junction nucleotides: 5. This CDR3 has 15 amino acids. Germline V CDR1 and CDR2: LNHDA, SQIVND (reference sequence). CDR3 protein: CASSSRQGAKNIQYF. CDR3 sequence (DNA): TGTGCCAGTAGTTCTAGACAGGGGGCTAAAAACATTCAGTACTTC.

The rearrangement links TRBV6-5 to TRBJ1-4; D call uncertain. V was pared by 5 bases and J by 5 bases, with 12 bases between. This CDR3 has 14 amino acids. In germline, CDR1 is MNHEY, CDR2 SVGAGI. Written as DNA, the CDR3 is TGTGCCAGCAGTAGGGAGGGCCTGAATGAAAAACTGTTTTTT. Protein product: CASSREGLNEKLFF.

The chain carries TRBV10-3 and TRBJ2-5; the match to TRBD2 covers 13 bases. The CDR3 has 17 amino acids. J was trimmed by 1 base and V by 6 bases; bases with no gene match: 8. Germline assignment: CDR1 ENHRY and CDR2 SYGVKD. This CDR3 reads CAIRGGLAGDAQETQYF. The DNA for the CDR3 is TGTGCCATCAGAGGTGGACTAGCGGGAGACGCCCAAGAGACCCAGTACTTC.

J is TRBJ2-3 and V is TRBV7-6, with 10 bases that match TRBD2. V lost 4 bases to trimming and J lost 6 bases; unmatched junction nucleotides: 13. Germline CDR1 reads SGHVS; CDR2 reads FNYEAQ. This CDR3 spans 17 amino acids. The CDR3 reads CASSSIQEAGGWDTQYF. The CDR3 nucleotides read TGTGCCAGCAGCTCCATACAAGAAGCGGGAGGGTGGGATACGCAGTATTTT.

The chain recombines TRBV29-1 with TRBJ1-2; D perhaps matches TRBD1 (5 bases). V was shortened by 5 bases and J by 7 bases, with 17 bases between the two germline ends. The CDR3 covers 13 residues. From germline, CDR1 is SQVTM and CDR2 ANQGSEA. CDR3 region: CSVLLREVGGYTF. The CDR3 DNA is TGCAGCGTTCTACTCAGGGAAGTCGGTGGCTACACCTTC.

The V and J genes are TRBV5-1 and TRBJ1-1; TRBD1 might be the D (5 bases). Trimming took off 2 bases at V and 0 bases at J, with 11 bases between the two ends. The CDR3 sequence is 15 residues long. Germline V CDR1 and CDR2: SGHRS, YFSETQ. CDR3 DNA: TGCGCCAGCAGCTTCAGGGCGGGGGTGAACACTGAAGCTTTCTTT. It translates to CASSFRAGVNTEAFF.

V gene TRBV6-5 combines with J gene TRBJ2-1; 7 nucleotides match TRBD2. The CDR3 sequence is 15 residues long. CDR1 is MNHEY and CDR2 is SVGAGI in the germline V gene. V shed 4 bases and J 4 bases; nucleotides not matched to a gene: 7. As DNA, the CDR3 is TGTGCCAGCAGTTCCTCTAGCGGTTTTTACAATGAGCAGTTCTTC. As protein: CASSSSSGFYNEQFF.

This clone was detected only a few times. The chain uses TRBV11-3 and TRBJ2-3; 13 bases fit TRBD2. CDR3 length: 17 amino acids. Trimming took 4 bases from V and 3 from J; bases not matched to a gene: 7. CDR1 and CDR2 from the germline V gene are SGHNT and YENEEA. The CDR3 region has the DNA TGTGCCAGCAGCTCCGGGACTAGCGGGATTTTTACAGATACGCAGTATTTT. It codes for CASSSGTSGIFTDTQYF.

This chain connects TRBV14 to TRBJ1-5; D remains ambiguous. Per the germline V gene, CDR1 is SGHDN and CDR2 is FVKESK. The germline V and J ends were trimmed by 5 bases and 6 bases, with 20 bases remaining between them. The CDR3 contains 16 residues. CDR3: CASSIGIELKGQPQHF. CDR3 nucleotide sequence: TGTGCCAGCAGCATTGGAATAGAACTAAAAGGTCAGCCCCAGCATTTT.

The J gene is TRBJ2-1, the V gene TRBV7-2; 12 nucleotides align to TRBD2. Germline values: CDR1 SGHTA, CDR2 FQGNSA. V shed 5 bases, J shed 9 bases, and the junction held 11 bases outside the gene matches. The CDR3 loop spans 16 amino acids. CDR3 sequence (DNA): TGTGCCAGCAGCCCGATGACTAGCGGGAGCGGTTTTGAGCAGTTCTTC. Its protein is CASSPMTSGSGFEQFF.

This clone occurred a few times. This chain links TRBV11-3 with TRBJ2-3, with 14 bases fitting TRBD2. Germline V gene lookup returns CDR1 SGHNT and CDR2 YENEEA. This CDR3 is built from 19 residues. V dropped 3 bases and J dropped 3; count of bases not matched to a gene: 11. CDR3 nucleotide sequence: TGTGCCAGCAGCTTTGGTATGGGACTAGCGGGAGTTAGTACAGATACGCAGTATTTT. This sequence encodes CASSFGMGLAGVSTDTQYF.

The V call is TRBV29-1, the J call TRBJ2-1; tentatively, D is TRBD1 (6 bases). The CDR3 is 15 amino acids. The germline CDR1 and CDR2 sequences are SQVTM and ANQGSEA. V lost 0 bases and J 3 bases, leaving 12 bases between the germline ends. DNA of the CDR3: TGCAGCGTTGAAGATTTGGCAGGGGTCTACAATGAGCAGTTCTTC. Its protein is CSVEDLAGVYNEQFF.

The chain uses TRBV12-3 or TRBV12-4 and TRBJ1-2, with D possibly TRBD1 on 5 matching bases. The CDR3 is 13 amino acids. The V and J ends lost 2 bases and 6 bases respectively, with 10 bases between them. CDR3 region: CASSLIQGDGYTF. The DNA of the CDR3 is TGTGCCAGCAGTTTAATTCAGGGCGATGGCTACACCTTC.

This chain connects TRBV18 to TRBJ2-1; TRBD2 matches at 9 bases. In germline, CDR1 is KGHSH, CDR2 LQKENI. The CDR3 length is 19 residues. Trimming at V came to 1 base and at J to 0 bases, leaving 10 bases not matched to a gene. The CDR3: CASSPRGGRARDSYNEQFF. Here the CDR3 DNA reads TGTGCCAGCTCACCACGGGGCGGGAGGGCCCGAGACTCCTACAATGAGCAGTTCTTC.

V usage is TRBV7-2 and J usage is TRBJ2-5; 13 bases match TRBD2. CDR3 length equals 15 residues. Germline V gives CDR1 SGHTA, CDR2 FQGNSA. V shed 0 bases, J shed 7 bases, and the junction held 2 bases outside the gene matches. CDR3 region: CASSLARLAGGTQYF. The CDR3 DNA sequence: TGTGCCAGCAGCTTAGCGAGACTAGCGGGGGGGACCCAGTACTTC.

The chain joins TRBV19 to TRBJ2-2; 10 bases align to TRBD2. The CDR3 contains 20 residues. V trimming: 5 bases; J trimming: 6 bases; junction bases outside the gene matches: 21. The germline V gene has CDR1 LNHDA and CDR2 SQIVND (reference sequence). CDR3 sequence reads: CASSPRHTGTSAPGAGELFF. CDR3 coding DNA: TGTGCCAGTAGTCCCCGACACACCGGGACTAGCGCGCCCGGGGCCGGGGAGCTGTTTTTT.

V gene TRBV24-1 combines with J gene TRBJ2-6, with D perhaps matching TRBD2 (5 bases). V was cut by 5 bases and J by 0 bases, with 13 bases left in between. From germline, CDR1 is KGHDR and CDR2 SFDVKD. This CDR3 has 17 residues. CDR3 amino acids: CATSARGRTSGANVLTF. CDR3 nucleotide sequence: TGTGCCACCAGTGCCCGGGGTCGGACCTCTGGGGCCAACGTCCTGACTTTC.

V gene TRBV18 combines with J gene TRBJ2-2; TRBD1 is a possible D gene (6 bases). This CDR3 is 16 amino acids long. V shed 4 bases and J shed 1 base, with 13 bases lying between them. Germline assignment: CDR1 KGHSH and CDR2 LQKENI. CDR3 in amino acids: CASSLILTGNTGELFF. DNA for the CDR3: TGTGCCAGCTCACTAATATTGACAGGGAACACCGGGGAGCTGTTTTTT.

The CDR3 coding sequence is TGTGCCAGCAGCGTTCGTCAGTACCAAGAGACCCAGTACTTC. It codes for CASSVRQYQETQYF. The chain combines TRBV14 with TRBJ2-5; no definite D call. V lost 5 bases and J 0 bases, leaving 10 bases between the germline ends. Germline CDR1 and CDR2: SGHDN and FVKESK. This CDR3 is 14 amino acids long.

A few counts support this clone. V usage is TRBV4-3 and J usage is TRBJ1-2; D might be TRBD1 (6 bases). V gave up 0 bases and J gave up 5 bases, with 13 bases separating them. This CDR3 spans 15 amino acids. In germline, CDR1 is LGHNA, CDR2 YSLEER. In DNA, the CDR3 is TGCGCCAGCAGCCAAGATATTGGGACATCTTATGGCTACACCTTC. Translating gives CASSQDIGTSYGYTF.

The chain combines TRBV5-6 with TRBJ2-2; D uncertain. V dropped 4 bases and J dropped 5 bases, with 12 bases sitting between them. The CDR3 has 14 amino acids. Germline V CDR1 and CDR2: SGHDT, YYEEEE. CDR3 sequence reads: CASSPFTGTGELFF. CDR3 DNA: TGTGCCAGCAGCCCATTCACTGGTACCGGGGAGCTGTTTTTT. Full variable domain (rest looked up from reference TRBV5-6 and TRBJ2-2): DAGVTQSPTHLIKTRGQQVTLRCSPKSGHDTVSWYQQALGQGPQFIFQYYEEEERQRGNFPDRFSGHQFPNYSSELNVNALLLGDSALYLCASSPFTGTGELFFGEGSRLTVL.

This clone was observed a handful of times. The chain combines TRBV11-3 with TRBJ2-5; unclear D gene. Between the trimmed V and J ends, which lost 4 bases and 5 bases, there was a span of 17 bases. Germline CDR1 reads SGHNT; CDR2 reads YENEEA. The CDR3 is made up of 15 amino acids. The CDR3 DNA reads TGTGCCAGCAGCTCTAGACTCGTTGCGCGGGAGACCCAGTACTTC. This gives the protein CASSSRLVARETQYF. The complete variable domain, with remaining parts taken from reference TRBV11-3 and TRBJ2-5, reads EAGVVQSPRYKIIEKKQPVAFWCNPISGHNTLYWYLQNLGQGPELLIRYENEEAVDDSQLPKDRFSAERLKGVDSTLKIQPAELGDSAVYLCASSSRLVARETQYFGPGTRLLVL.